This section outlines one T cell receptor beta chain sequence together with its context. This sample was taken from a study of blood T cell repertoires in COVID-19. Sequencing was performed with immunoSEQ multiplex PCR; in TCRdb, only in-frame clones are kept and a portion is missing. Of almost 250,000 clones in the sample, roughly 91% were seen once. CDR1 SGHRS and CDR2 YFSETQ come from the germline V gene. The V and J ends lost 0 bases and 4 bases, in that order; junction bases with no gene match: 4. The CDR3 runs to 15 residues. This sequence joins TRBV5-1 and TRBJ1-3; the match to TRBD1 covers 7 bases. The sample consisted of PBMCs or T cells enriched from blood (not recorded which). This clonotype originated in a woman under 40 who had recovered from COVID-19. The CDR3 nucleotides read TGCGCCAGCAGCTTGGATTTCAGGGGGGGAAACACCATATATTTT. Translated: CASSLDFRGGNTIYF. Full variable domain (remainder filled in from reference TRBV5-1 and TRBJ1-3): KAGVTQTPRYLIKTRGQQVTLSCSPISGHRSVSWYQQTPGQGLQFLFEYFSETQRNKGNFPGRFSGRQFSNSRSEMNVSTLELGDSALYLCASSLDFRGGNTIYFGEGSWLTVV.